The T cell receptor (beta chain) under discussion was sequenced for a study of blood T cell repertoires in COVID-19. Study-wide context: Donors in the United States, Italy and Spain gave samples during acute or convalescent COVID-19.

This CDR3 comprises 15 residues. CDR1 and CDR2 from the germline V gene are SGHVS and FQNEAQ. V gave up 5 bases and J gave up 3 bases, with 15 bases separating them. Sequenced by immunoSEQ multiplex PCR; TCRdb stores in-frame clones only, minus some. Of under 400,000 clones in the sample, around 87% are singletons; the top ten hold 6.5%. This TCR was recovered from a man between 18 and 35 years old with active or convalescent COVID-19. The material sequenced was peripheral blood. The J gene is TRBJ2-3, the V gene TRBV7-8, with D hard to call. In DNA form, the CDR3 reads TGTGCCAGCAGCCGAGCTTCGGGTGGAACAGATACGCAGTATTTT. Protein product: CASSRASGGTDTQYF. The full variable domain, with the rest looked up from reference TRBV7-8 and TRBJ2-3, is GAGVSQSPRYKVAKRGQDVALRCDPISGHVSLFWYQQALGQGPEFLTYFQNEAQLDKSGLPSDRFFAERPEGSVSTLKIQRTQQEDSAVYLCASSRASGGTDTQYFGPGTRLTVL.